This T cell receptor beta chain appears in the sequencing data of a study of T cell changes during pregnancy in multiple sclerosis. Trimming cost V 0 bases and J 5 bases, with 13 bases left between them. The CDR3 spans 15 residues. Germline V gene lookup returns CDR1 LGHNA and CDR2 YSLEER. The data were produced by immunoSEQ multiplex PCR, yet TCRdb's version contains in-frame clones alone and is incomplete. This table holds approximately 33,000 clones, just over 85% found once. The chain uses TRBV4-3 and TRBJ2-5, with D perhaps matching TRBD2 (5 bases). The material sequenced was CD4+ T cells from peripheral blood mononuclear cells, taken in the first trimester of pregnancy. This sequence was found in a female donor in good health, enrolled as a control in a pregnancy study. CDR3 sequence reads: CASSQDLSSLETQYF. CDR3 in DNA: TGCGCCAGCAGCCAAGATCTGTCTAGCTTGGAGACCCAGTACTTC.